This is a list of T cell receptor beta chains from one sample in a study of blood T cells in healthy people across ages. TCRdb re-called the 5' RACE reads with MiXCR, one entry per CDR3 protein. The repertoire holds about 800,000 distinct CDR3 sequences, 20% to 25% seen once, with approximately 4% in the top ten. The same sample was also used in a study of T cells of mothers and their children.

Sequencing was carried out using blood. The receptor set was obtained from a boy aged 10-17 years in good health. The CDR3 runs from the conserved cysteine through the conserved F or W. Fields, in order: D gene, V gene, J gene, clone size, CDR3 DNA, CDR3 protein. The D gene is left open where the match is weak. Clone size appears in some rows only: once, few, many, or a class for an expanded clone.

>-|TRBV20-1|TRBJ1-2|-
TGCAGTGCTGAACAGGGAGAGGGCTATGGCTACACCTTC
CSAEQGEGYGYTF
>-|TRBV7-9|TRBJ2-6|few
TGTGCCAGCAGCTTAAGCTCGGAGGGGTCCTCTGGGGCCAACGTCCTGACTTTC
CASSLSSEGSSGANVLTF
>TRBD2|TRBV4-3|TRBJ2-1|few
TGCGCCAGCAGCCAAGATGGACTAGGGACGAGGAATGAGCAGTTCTTC
CASSQDGLGTRNEQFF
>-|TRBV29-1|TRBJ2-7|-
TGCAGCGTTTCTTCAGGTTCCTACGAGCAGTACTTT
CSVSSGSYEQYF
>TRBD1|TRBV10-3|TRBJ2-7|-
TGTGCCATCAGTCCACGGACAGGCCTCAGAGTCTCTTCCTACGAGCAGTACTTC
CAISPRTGLRVSSYEQYF
>-|TRBV28|TRBJ2-5|few
TGTGCCAGCAGTTTGTTCGGACAGTCCTTATCCCAAGAGACCCAGTACTTC
CASSLFGQSLSQETQYF
>-|TRBV4-3|TRBJ2-1|few
TGCGCCAGCAGCCAAGAATGGACGGCTAACAATGAGCAGTTCTTC
CASSQEWTANNEQFF
>-|TRBV28|TRBJ2-1|-
TGTGCCAGCAGTCCCTTCGGCGGATTAGAGCAGTTCTTC
CASSPFGGLEQFF
>TRBD1|TRBV20-1|TRBJ1-6|-
TGCAGTGCTCCGGCGACGGGACAGCCAAATTCACCCCTCCACTTT
CSAPATGQPNSPLHF
>TRBD2|TRBV5-6|TRBJ2-3|-
TGTGCCAGCAGCTTCGGGACTAGCGGGAGTCGAGATACGCAGTATTTT
CASSFGTSGSRDTQYF
>-|TRBV5-1|TRBJ2-3|-
TGCGCCAGCACCAACAACCTGATTAGCACAGATACGCAGTATTTT
CASTNNLISTDTQYF
>-|TRBV29-1|TRBJ2-4|few
TGCAGCGTTGAGACAATTGGGGCGGCGAACATTCAGTACTTC
CSVETIGAANIQYF
>-|TRBV28|TRBJ2-2|-
TGTGCCAGCGGGGGGAACACCGGGGAGCTGTTTTTT
CASGGNTGELFF
>-|TRBV28|TRBJ2-6|few
TGTGCCAGCAGCTTGATCTTCCGGAACTCTGGGGCCAACGTCCTGACTTTC
CASSLIFRNSGANVLTF
>-|TRBV6-2/TRBV6-3|TRBJ1-2|once
TGTGCCAGCAGAAGTCGGACACCTAACTATGGCTACACCTTC
CASRSRTPNYGYTF
>-|TRBV7-2|TRBJ1-5|few
TGTGCCAGCAGCTTAGATGTAGGACAGCCCCAGCATTTT
CASSLDVGQPQHF
>-|TRBV7-2|TRBJ2-2|-
TGTGCCAGCAGCTTCCTCCCGGCCGGGGAGCTGTTTTTT
CASSFLPAGELFF
>TRBD1|TRBV12-3/TRBV12-4|TRBJ2-4|-
TGTGCCAGCAGTGAAACAGGGGGCGCGGACATTCAGTACTTC
CASSETGGADIQYF